Below are 5 T cell receptor beta chains sequenced from a single sample in a study of blood T cell repertoires in COVID-19. Data came from immunoSEQ multiplex PCR; TCRdb stores just in-frame clones and leaves some out. The sample lists 250,000 to 350,000 clones, more than 85% occurring once. Sequencing was performed on PBMCs or T cells enriched from blood (not recorded which). All receptors derive from a woman aged 30 to 39 who had recovered from COVID-19.

The CDR3 loop reads CASSWGLAGPYNEQFF. CDR3 nucleotides: TGTGCCAGCAGCTGGGGACTAGCGGGACCTTACAATGAGCAGTTCTTC. The rearrangement joins TRBV7-2 to TRBJ2-1; 13 nucleotides agree with TRBD2. CDR3 length: 16 amino acids. CDR1 is SGHTA, CDR2 FQGNSA, per germline. Trimming at V came to 4 bases and at J to 4 bases, leaving 4 bases not matched to a gene.

This clone is a singleton in its sample. The chain couples TRBV5-4 to TRBJ1-1; D is undetermined. The germline V gene encodes CDR1 SGHNT and CDR2 YYREEE (reference sequence). Trimming removed 3 bases at V and 7 bases at J, with 13 bases between. The CDR3 has 13 residues. The CDR3 DNA reads as TGTGCCAGCAGCTCAGACCGAGGGAGTGAAGCTTTCTTT. Translating it yields CASSSDRGSEAFF. The full variable domain, with the rest looked up from reference TRBV5-4 and TRBJ1-1, is ETGVTQSPTHLIKTRGQQVTLRCSSQSGHNTVSWYQQALGQGPQFIFQYYREEENGRGNFPPRFSGLQFPNYSSELNVNALELDDSALYLCASSSDRGSEAFFGQGTRLTVV.

The V call is TRBV7-2, the J call TRBJ1-2, with no clear D. The CDR3 has 13 amino acids. Trimming pared 2 bases from V and 8 bases from J, leaving 12 bases between. Germline V CDR1 and CDR2: SGHTA, FQGNSA. CDR3 in DNA: TGTGCCAGCAGCTTAACCCCTCCTAGGGGCTACACCTTC. Its translation is CASSLTPPRGYTF.

The chain has TRBV7-9 and TRBJ2-2; 12 nucleotides line up with TRBD1. Germline V lookup: CDR1 SEHNR, CDR2 FQNEAQ (reference sequence). V dropped 5 bases and J dropped 5; count of bases not matched to a gene: 12. The CDR3 is 18 amino acids. CDR3 residues: CASSVRDRGRIGTGELFF. CDR3 sequence (DNA): TGTGCCAGCAGCGTGCGGGACAGGGGGCGCATAGGGACCGGGGAGCTGTTTTTT.

This clone was seen a handful of times. The rearrangement joins TRBV11-1 to TRBJ2-1; the match to TRBD2 covers 11 bases. The V gene end was trimmed by 6 bases and the J gene end by 9 bases; junction bases not matched to a gene: 13. The CDR3 is made up of 16 amino acids. The germline V gene encodes CDR1 SGHAT and CDR2 FQDESV (reference sequence). The CDR3 spells CASSQAGLAGGTEQFF. Written as DNA, the CDR3 is TGTGCCAGCAGTCAAGCCGGGCTAGCGGGAGGTACTGAGCAGTTCTTC.